Given below is one T cell receptor beta chain in context. These data are taken from a study of Tregs in tolerant kidney transplant recipients. Germline CDR1 and CDR2: MNHEY and SVGAGI. The CDR3 covers 15 residues. With 4 bases clipped from V and 10 bases from J, the junction kept 10 bases outside the gene matches. TCRdb keeps only in-frame clones here, not all; method: immunoSEQ multiplex PCR. Among about 100,000 clones, roughly 89% were seen once, and the ten largest hold approximately 0.3%. The receptor comes from a human donor who received a combined kidney and bone marrow transplant. The sequencing here drew on CD4+ T cells from blood, taken before the transplant. The chain recombines TRBV6-5 with TRBJ1-4; 9 bases match TRBD1. The CDR3: CASSSRQGGFGKLFF. The CDR3, as DNA: TGTGCCAGCAGTTCCAGACAGGGGGGTTTCGGAAAACTGTTTTTT.